This is a list of T cell receptor beta chains from one sample in a study of blood T cell repertoires in COVID-19. Clones were read by immunoSEQ multiplex PCR, and TCRdb kept only the in-frame ones, dropping some. The sample has about 41,000 clones, about 81% seen once. The sample comprised peripheral blood. All receptors derive from a middle-aged man with active or convalescent COVID-19. The CDR3 runs from the conserved cysteine through the conserved F or W. D genes are given only for firm matches. Where a row states a size, it is once, few, many or the class of an expanded clone; other rows omit it.

j_call: TRBJ2-3; clone_size: many; d_call: NA; v_call: TRBV6-4; cdr3_nt: TGTGCCAGCAGTGACTCGACAGGCACAGATACGCAGTATTTT; cdr3_aa: CASSDSTGTDTQYF
j_call: TRBJ2-3; clone_size: NA; d_call: TRBD2; v_call: TRBV12-5; cdr3_nt: TGTGCTAGTGCCCTTTGGTCTAGCGGGGTAGGGCCAGATACGCAGTATTTT; cdr3_aa: CASALWSSGVGPDTQYF
j_call: TRBJ1-2; clone_size: NA; d_call: TRBD1; v_call: TRBV5-4; cdr3_nt: TGTGCCAGCAGCCCGGGACAGGAACGGTTCTATGGCTACACCTTC; cdr3_aa: CASSPGQERFYGYTF
j_call: TRBJ1-1; clone_size: NA; d_call: NA; v_call: TRBV30; cdr3_nt: TGTGCCTGGAGTGTACTGACTTTGTCCGAAGCTTTCTTT; cdr3_aa: CAWSVLTLSEAFF
j_call: TRBJ1-6; clone_size: NA; d_call: NA; v_call: TRBV5-1; cdr3_nt: TGCGCCAGCAGGTTCCAAGGGGATTCACCCCTCCACTTT; cdr3_aa: CASRFQGDSPLHF
j_call: TRBJ1-1; clone_size: NA; d_call: NA; v_call: TRBV7-2; cdr3_nt: TGTGCCAGCAGCTCCCCCCCGGATGGGCGAGCTTTCTTT; cdr3_aa: CASSSPPDGRAFF
j_call: TRBJ1-1; clone_size: NA; d_call: TRBD1; v_call: TRBV7-3; cdr3_nt: TGTGCCAGCAGCTTGACAGGGCCGGGGTCTGAAGCTTTCTTT; cdr3_aa: CASSLTGPGSEAFF
j_call: TRBJ1-3; clone_size: NA; d_call: NA; v_call: TRBV11-2; cdr3_nt: TGTGCCAGCAGCTCTCCGGGGTCTTCAGGAAACACCATATATTTT; cdr3_aa: CASSSPGSSGNTIYF
j_call: TRBJ2-2; clone_size: few; d_call: NA; v_call: TRBV6-5; cdr3_nt: TGTGCCAGCAGTTATGTACCCGAGCTTAACCCCGGGGAGCTGTTTTTT; cdr3_aa: CASSYVPELNPGELFF
j_call: TRBJ2-1; clone_size: NA; d_call: NA; v_call: TRBV5-1; cdr3_nt: TGCGCCAGCAGCTTGGCAGGGTCCACAGTAAACAATGAGCAGTTCTTC; cdr3_aa: CASSLAGSTVNNEQFF
j_call: TRBJ2-3; clone_size: NA; d_call: TRBD2; v_call: TRBV30; cdr3_nt: TGTGCCTGGAGAGGCGGGGGGTACACAGATACGCAGTATTTT; cdr3_aa: CAWRGGGYTDTQYF
j_call: TRBJ2-2; clone_size: NA; d_call: TRBD1; v_call: TRBV24-1; cdr3_nt: TGTGCCACCAGTGATGGGCGACAGGGCGGAACCGGGGAGCTGTTTTTT; cdr3_aa: CATSDGRQGGTGELFF
j_call: TRBJ1-2; clone_size: NA; d_call: TRBD1; v_call: TRBV3-1/TRBV3-2; cdr3_nt: TGTGCCAGCAGCCTTTCTCCGGGACAGGGGCAGGATGGCTACACCTTC; cdr3_aa: CASSLSPGQGQDGYTF
j_call: TRBJ1-2; clone_size: NA; d_call: TRBD1; v_call: TRBV5-1; cdr3_nt: TGCGCCAGCAGCTTGGCCACAGGGGGCTATGGCTACACCTTC; cdr3_aa: CASSLATGGYGYTF
j_call: TRBJ1-3; clone_size: NA; d_call: TRBD1; v_call: TRBV7-8; cdr3_nt: TGTGCCAGCAGCCCGGACAGGGTTTTAGGAAACACCATATATTTT; cdr3_aa: CASSPDRVLGNTIYF
j_call: TRBJ1-6; clone_size: NA; d_call: NA; v_call: TRBV19; cdr3_nt: TGTGCCAGTAGTGACCAGGGCTCCTATAATTCACCCCTCCACTTT; cdr3_aa: CASSDQGSYNSPLHF
j_call: TRBJ1-1; clone_size: NA; d_call: NA; v_call: TRBV27; cdr3_nt: TGTGCCAGCTTACATAACACTGAAGCTTTCTTT; cdr3_aa: CASLHNTEAFF
j_call: TRBJ1-5; clone_size: NA; d_call: NA; v_call: TRBV7-2; cdr3_nt: TGTGCCAGCAGCCAAATCACAGGGATCAATCAGCCCCAGCATTTT; cdr3_aa: CASSQITGINQPQHF
j_call: TRBJ1-1; clone_size: NA; d_call: TRBD1; v_call: TRBV11-2; cdr3_nt: TGTGCCAGCAGCTTAGCCGGGACAGGGGCAATGAACACTGAAGCTTTCTTT; cdr3_aa: CASSLAGTGAMNTEAFF
j_call: TRBJ2-2; clone_size: NA; d_call: TRBD2; v_call: TRBV7-3; cdr3_nt: TGTGCCAGCAGCATAAGGACTAGCGGAGTCACCGGGGAGCTGTTTTTT; cdr3_aa: CASSIRTSGVTGELFF
j_call: TRBJ2-3; clone_size: NA; d_call: TRBD2; v_call: TRBV29-1; cdr3_nt: TGCAGCGTTGAAGATGGATGGCGGGGGGACACAGATACGCAGTATTTT; cdr3_aa: CSVEDGWRGDTDTQYF
j_call: TRBJ1-1; clone_size: NA; d_call: NA; v_call: TRBV11-2; cdr3_nt: TGTGCCAGCAGCTTAGAACCAGGGTTCACTGAAGCTTTCTTT; cdr3_aa: CASSLEPGFTEAFF
j_call: TRBJ2-2; clone_size: NA; d_call: NA; v_call: TRBV2; cdr3_nt: TGTGCCAGCTCCATACTCGGGGGAGGGGAGCTGTTTTTT; cdr3_aa: CASSILGGGELFF
j_call: TRBJ2-7; clone_size: NA; d_call: TRBD2; v_call: TRBV11-3; cdr3_nt: TGTGCCAGCAGCTTACCCTCTAGCGGGACCTACGAGCAGTACTTC; cdr3_aa: CASSLPSSGTYEQYF
j_call: TRBJ1-1; clone_size: NA; d_call: NA; v_call: TRBV24-1; cdr3_nt: TGTGCCACCAATAACGGGTACACTGAATCTTTCTTT; cdr3_aa: CATNNGYTESFF
j_call: TRBJ2-5; clone_size: NA; d_call: NA; v_call: TRBV7-2; cdr3_nt: TGTGCCAGCAGCTTTGGGCAGGATCTCTGGGAGACCCAGTACTTC; cdr3_aa: CASSFGQDLWETQYF
j_call: TRBJ2-7; clone_size: NA; d_call: NA; v_call: TRBV18; cdr3_nt: TGTGCCAGCTCACCACCGGGACTCAACTACGAGCAGTACTTC; cdr3_aa: CASSPPGLNYEQYF
j_call: TRBJ1-2; clone_size: NA; d_call: NA; v_call: TRBV19; cdr3_nt: TGTGCCAGTAGTATAGCGGCAGGAACCTATGGCTACACCTTC; cdr3_aa: CASSIAAGTYGYTF
j_call: TRBJ2-7; clone_size: few; d_call: TRBD2; v_call: TRBV27; cdr3_nt: TGTGCCAGCAGCCCCACCGGGGGGACTAGCGTCCACGAGCAGTACTTC; cdr3_aa: CASSPTGGTSVHEQYF
j_call: TRBJ1-2; clone_size: NA; d_call: NA; v_call: TRBV4-3; cdr3_nt: TGCGCCAGCAGCCAAAAGCAGGGGTTGAGTGGCTACACCTTC; cdr3_aa: CASSQKQGLSGYTF
j_call: TRBJ2-1; clone_size: NA; d_call: NA; v_call: TRBV7-3; cdr3_nt: TGTGCCAGCAGCTCGACCCGTGAGGGTGCGGGATACAATGAGCAGTTCTTC; cdr3_aa: CASSSTREGAGYNEQFF
j_call: TRBJ1-1; clone_size: few; d_call: NA; v_call: TRBV15; cdr3_nt: TGTGCCACCAGCAGAGATAGAGGCAGACCAGCTTTCTTT; cdr3_aa: CATSRDRGRPAFF
j_call: TRBJ2-1; clone_size: NA; d_call: TRBD2; v_call: TRBV5-1; cdr3_nt: TGCGCCAGCAGCTTGGGGCTAGCGGCGGATGAGCAGTTCTTC; cdr3_aa: CASSLGLAADEQFF
j_call: TRBJ2-3; clone_size: once; d_call: TRBD2; v_call: TRBV9; cdr3_nt: TGTGCCAGCAGCGTCGGACTAGCGGGAGTATCAGATACGCAGTATTTT; cdr3_aa: CASSVGLAGVSDTQYF
j_call: TRBJ2-3; clone_size: NA; d_call: NA; v_call: TRBV14; cdr3_nt: TGTGCCAGCAGCCTTCGAAAAGGGGGAGATACGCAGTATTTT; cdr3_aa: CASSLRKGGDTQYF
j_call: TRBJ2-2; clone_size: few; d_call: NA; v_call: TRBV9; cdr3_nt: TGTGCCAGCAGGGGAGCGGGTAACACCGGGGAGCTGTTTTTT; cdr3_aa: CASRGAGNTGELFF
j_call: TRBJ2-6; clone_size: NA; d_call: TRBD1; v_call: TRBV5-4; cdr3_nt: TGTGCCAGCAGCGCCGGACAGGGGGTAAATGGGGCCAACGTCCTGACTTTC; cdr3_aa: CASSAGQGVNGANVLTF
j_call: TRBJ2-7; clone_size: NA; d_call: NA; v_call: TRBV7-9; cdr3_nt: TGTGCCAGCAGCCGACAGGACTTGGAGCAGTACTTC; cdr3_aa: CASSRQDLEQYF
j_call: TRBJ1-4; clone_size: NA; d_call: TRBD1; v_call: TRBV3-1/TRBV3-2; cdr3_nt: TGTGCCAGCAGTGAGGTCGACAGGGCTGCAACTAATGAAAAACTGTTTTTT; cdr3_aa: CASSEVDRAATNEKLFF
j_call: TRBJ2-7; clone_size: NA; d_call: NA; v_call: TRBV25-1; cdr3_nt: TGTGCCAGCAGAGAAAGAGGAGGGGAGCCCGCCGAGCAGTACTTC; cdr3_aa: CASRERGGEPAEQYF
j_call: TRBJ2-2; clone_size: NA; d_call: NA; v_call: TRBV2; cdr3_nt: TGTGCCAGCAGTGGAACTGTCGGGGAGCTGTTTTTT; cdr3_aa: CASSGTVGELFF
j_call: TRBJ1-6; clone_size: once; d_call: TRBD1; v_call: TRBV19; cdr3_nt: TGTGCCAGTAGCCAAAAAGGGCCGGGACAGCATTCACCCCTCCACTTT; cdr3_aa: CASSQKGPGQHSPLHF